This TCR beta chain was identified in a study of response to subunit inactivated influenza vaccine. Germline lookup yields CDR1 SGHRS and CDR2 YFSETQ. The CDR3 runs to 19 residues. Losses at the gene ends were 6 bases for V and 4 bases for J; bases not matched to a gene: 22. Each CDR3 protein gets one entry after TCRdb re-called the RT-PCR reads with MiXCR. This table holds 750,000 to 850,000 distinct CDR3 sequences, under 20% found once. Overall study results and limits: Authors suggested few new T cells are recruited by each seasonal influenza vaccination.

Remarks on this clonotype: Its target is not known.

This sequence was found in a man aged 50 to 60 who received an inactivated influenza vaccine. The sequences come from PBMCs from blood, collected about 5 days after vaccination. The chain combines TRBV5-1 with TRBJ2-3; 8 bases map to TRBD2. CDR3 bases: TGCGCCAGCACCTTCTCTTCCTCCGGAAGCGGGAGAGGGGCAGATACGCAGTATTTT. Encoded protein: CASTFSSSGSGRGADTQYF.